What follows are 5 T cell receptor beta chains derived from one specimen sequenced in a study of blood T cell repertoires in COVID-19. The method was immunoSEQ multiplex PCR; TCRdb's version includes in-frame clones alone and lacks a portion of them. The sample gives approximately 160,000 clones, about four fifths of which show up once; about 11% is in the top ten. Sequences were obtained from peripheral blood. These receptors came from a man aged 55 to 70 with active or convalescent COVID-19.

The chain carries TRBV5-1 and TRBJ2-7, with a weak D call TRBD2 (6 bases). Trimming cost V 4 bases and J 2 bases, with 13 bases left between them. The CDR3 is made up of 14 amino acids. The germline V gene has CDR1 SGHRS and CDR2 YFSETQ. In nucleotides, the CDR3 is TGCGCCAGCAGCCCCCGGGACTTGGCCTACGAGCAGTACTTC. It translates to CASSPRDLAYEQYF.

CDR3 DNA sequence: TGCGCCAGCAGCTTGGAGACAGGGGGCGAACAGACCCAGTACTTC. This gives the protein CASSLETGGEQTQYF. V usage is TRBV5-1 and J usage is TRBJ2-5; 10 bases map to TRBD1. CDR3 length: 15 amino acids. Germline assignment: CDR1 SGHRS and CDR2 YFSETQ. J lost 6 bases, V lost 0 bases, and 5 bases had no gene match.

CDR3 sequence reads: CASSASYGLYQETQYF. The CDR3 DNA sequence: TGTGCCAGCAGTGCTAGTTACGGCTTGTACCAAGAGACCCAGTACTTC. The chain has TRBV2 and TRBJ2-5; D is undetermined. The CDR3 totals 16 residues. V gave up 4 bases and J gave up 0 bases, with 15 bases separating them. Germline V gives CDR1 SNHLY, CDR2 FYNNEI.

This chain's CDR3 is CASSHRGRADGYTF. CDR3 coding DNA: TGTGCCAGCAGCCACAGGGGGCGCGCAGACGGCTACACCTTC. The J gene is TRBJ1-2, the V gene TRBV3-1 (or the pseudogene TRBV3-2), with TRBD1 matching 8 bases. With V trimmed by 3 bases and J by 8 bases, 8 bases remained unmatched. Germline CDR1 is LGHDT and CDR2 is YNNKEL (reference sequence). This CDR3 spans 14 amino acids.

The V call is TRBV6-5, the J call TRBJ1-3; D unresolved. Trimming cost V 5 bases and J 0 bases, with 11 bases left between them. The germline gives CDR1 MNHEY, CDR2 SVGAGI. The CDR3 contains 15 residues. The CDR3 loop is CASSPHHSSGNTIYF. As DNA, the CDR3 is TGTGCCAGCAGTCCCCATCACTCCTCTGGAAACACCATATATTTT.